Given below is one TCR beta chain in context. Antigen: not known. This may arise from a read error, as a much more abundant clone is one base away. Libraries of bulk TCR were made by previously described methods (with listed TCR primers). TCRdb called the PCR reads again in MiXCR, with one record for every CDR3 protein. The sample yields a few hundred thousand distinct CDR3 sequences, roughly a quarter seen once. This entry comes from a study of molecular identifiers for immune sequencing clone quantification. The CDR3 contains 15 residues. Naive CD8 T cells underwent sorting with the CD8+CD4-CCR7+CD45RA+ definition. General study points: Shared barcodes on identical TCR molecules could underestimate the sizes of highly expanded clones. Reports indicate spiked Jurkat TCR RNA from one cell could be found among roughly 930,000 naive cells.

The chain is built from TRBV12-3 or TRBV12-4 and TRBJ1-5, with D unresolved. This TCR came from a human donor in good health. Some libraries in this study had Jurkat cell RNA spiked in. The sequencing input was naive CD8+ T cells from blood, with Jurkat cell RNA spiked in. Sample subset: FACS-sorted CD8+CD4-CCR7+CD45RA+ naive T cells. In DNA form, the CDR3 reads TGTGCCTGCAGCCCGACACTTTATAGCAATCAGCCCCAGCATTTT. It encodes CACSPTLYSNQPQHF.